The text below deals with one TCR beta chain. It lacks a known antigen. It has no much larger one-base neighbor in the sample; base qualities were not kept. Ends trimmed: V by 5 bases, J by 1 base; bases unmatched to a gene: 4. From the germline V gene (reference sequence), CDR1 is SEHNR and CDR2 is FQNEAQ. The CDR3 starts with the cysteine, ends with the phenylalanine, and has 15 residues. The CDR3 DNA has 45 bases and is translated from base 1. Libraries were constructed by 5' RACE. A second PCR of roughly 7 to 12 cycles was run with a J-beta primer mix and a sample-barcoded 5' primer. A unique molecular identifier was introduced onto each TCR beta cDNA molecule by a template-switch 5' adaptor carrying 12 random nucleotides. Each sample yielded at least 3 million CDR3-containing paired-end reads. First-strand cDNA synthesis was performed from all RNA using the Mint cDNA synthesis kit, with priming by a TRBC-specific oligonucleotide. Following uracil-DNA glycosylase treatment, all cDNA underwent a first 18-cycle PCR with the universal primers M1SS and BC2_uni_R. As for the original processing: Each sample was normalized by randomly selecting 1 million high-quality reads, each carrying a distinct molecular identifier. Reads sharing molecular identifiers were discarded rather than binned into consensus sequences. MiTCR, with a Q25 quality threshold and the strictest error-elimination algorithm, was used for CDR3 identification, clonotype clustering and error correction. A nonparametric unseen species model with Euler transformation was used to estimate lower-bound total TCR beta diversity. TCRdb trimmed public reads at Q25 via fastp, called clones via MiXCR and kept in-frame beta chains. Rows are unified per CDR3 protein, each entry keeping the most common DNA and genes. It is TCRdb's table, rather than the study itself, that gives the V and J calls and clone size. For this sample there are around 1,800,000 distinct CDR3 sequences; roughly two fifths appear just once. The top ten clones comprise 23% of the sample.

This record comes from a study of blood T cells in healthy people across ages (dated by TCRdb to between 2015 and 2016). Context from the whole study: In model experiments, template switching captured roughly one uniquely barcoded TCR beta cDNA molecule for every two T cells. Age-related changes in TCR beta repertoire diversity were measured in the study by deep sequencing normalized with unique cDNA molecular identifiers. Using the same blood draw, the study looked at two additional independent replicas of 1 million unique cDNA reads for two donors, one aged 18 to 29 and the other aged 80 or older. Donors were grouped into four age groups: young (average approximately 15 years), middle-aged (around 39), aged (around 56) and long-lived (about 89). Donors of different ages were randomly distributed across sequencing lanes to avoid experimental bias.

The donors were roughly 39 Caucasian individuals from Russia, aged roughly 6 to 100 years, who were systemically healthy. Around 10 milliliters of peripheral blood were drawn from each donor into EDTA-treated Vacutainer tubes. PBMCs were isolated by Ficoll-Paque density-gradient centrifugation, with at least 7 million obtained per sample. Total RNA, at least 5.5 micrograms per sample, was extracted from PBMCs with Trizol reagent. For every donor, an aliquot of PBMCs went through flow cytometry to measure the percentages of naive CD45RAhigh/CD27high T cells. What the authors observed across the whole study: The long-lived group showed more naive CD4+ T cells, fewer expanded clones and increased TCR diversity than the aged group, suggesting age selection. Since profiling was done on bulk unsorted PBMCs, naive and antigen-experienced compartments could not be conclusively compared. As age increased, observed TCR beta diversity per million T cells dropped in a roughly linear way, and a significant reduction was already evident by age about 40. A strong correlation was found between observed TCR beta diversity and the percentage of naive T cells measured by flow cytometry. The CMV infection status of donors was not known, potentially confounding age-related changes in expanded clonotypes. Estimates of total diversity based on one million sequenced T cells were regarded as lower bounds and as underestimates.

The chain is encoded by TRBV7-9 joined to TRBJ2-1, and TRBD1 aligns with 8 junction nucleotides. Sequencing was performed on blood. This TCR was recovered from a human donor in good health. The DNA sequence is TGTGCCAGCAGCCCGACAGGGGAATCCTACAATGAGCAGTTCTTC. Its translation reads: CASSPTGESYNEQFF.